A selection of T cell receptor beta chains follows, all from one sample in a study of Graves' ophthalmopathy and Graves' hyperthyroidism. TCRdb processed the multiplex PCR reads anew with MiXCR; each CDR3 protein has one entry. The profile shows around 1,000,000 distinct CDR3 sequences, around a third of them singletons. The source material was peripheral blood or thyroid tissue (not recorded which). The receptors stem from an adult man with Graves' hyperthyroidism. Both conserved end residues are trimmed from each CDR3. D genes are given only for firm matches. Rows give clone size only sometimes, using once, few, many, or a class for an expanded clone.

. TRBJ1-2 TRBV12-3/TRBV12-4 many ASSSTREVNYGYT
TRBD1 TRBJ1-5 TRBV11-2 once ASRKNRGKDQPQH
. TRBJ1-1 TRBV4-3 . ASRAADGRAEAF
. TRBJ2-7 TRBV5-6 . ASSQAGISYEQY
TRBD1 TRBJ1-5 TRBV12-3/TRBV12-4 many ASSEGATQPQH
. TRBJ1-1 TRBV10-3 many ASSDAGLGPMNTEAF
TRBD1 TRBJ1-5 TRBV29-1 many SVTTGRDQPQH
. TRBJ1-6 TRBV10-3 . ASKVGGVYSPLH
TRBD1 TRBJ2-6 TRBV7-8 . ASRSGTGKAGANVLT
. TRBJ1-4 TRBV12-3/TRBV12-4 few ASSTSRVSEKLF
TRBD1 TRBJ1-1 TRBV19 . ASTPGTGRAF
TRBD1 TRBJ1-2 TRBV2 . ARRGQGWGYT
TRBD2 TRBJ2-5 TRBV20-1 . SARDRIAGGQETQY
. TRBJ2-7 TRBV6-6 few ASTGGASYEQY
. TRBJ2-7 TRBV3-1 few ASSRAASSYEQY
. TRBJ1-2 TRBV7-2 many ASSLIRTGYT
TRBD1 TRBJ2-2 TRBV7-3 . ASSYGTGSDGELF
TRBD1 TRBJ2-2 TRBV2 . ASSYSRVGTGSTGELF
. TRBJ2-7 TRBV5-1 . ASTGGQVYEQY
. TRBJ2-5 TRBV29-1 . SVRGGGQETQY
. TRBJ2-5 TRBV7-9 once ASGGGREETQY
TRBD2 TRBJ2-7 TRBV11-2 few ASSPGGHGELY
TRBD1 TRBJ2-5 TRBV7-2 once ASSYRGPETQY
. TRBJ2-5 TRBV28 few ASCGDSETQY
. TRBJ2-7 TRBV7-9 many ASSLSRVFLEQY
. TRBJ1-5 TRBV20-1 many SAKTGINQPQH
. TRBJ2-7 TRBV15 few ATSPRGGTDPYEQY
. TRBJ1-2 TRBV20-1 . SARDPRGVYGYT
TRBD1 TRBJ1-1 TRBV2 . ASSSGTGETEAF
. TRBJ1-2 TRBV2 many ASLGTSGGGYT
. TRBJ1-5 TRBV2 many ASRVGGQSFGNQPQH
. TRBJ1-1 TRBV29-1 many SVWGFTALNTEAF
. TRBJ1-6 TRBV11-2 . ASSLWAVGGDDPLH
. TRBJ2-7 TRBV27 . ASRSWGREQY
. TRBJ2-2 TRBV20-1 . SARDVRSGELF
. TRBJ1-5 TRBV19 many ASSPGHLINQPQH
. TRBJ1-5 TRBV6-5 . ASSPGALQPQH
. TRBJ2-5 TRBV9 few ASSASVGETQY